Listed here are 27 T cell receptor beta chains from one sample, sequenced in a study of hypomethylating agent response in myelodysplastic syndrome. Data came from immunoSEQ multiplex PCR; TCRdb stores just in-frame clones and leaves some out. The sample has about 2,000 clones, approximately 86% seen once. Sample: bone marrow, taken before or after starting hypomethylating agent treatment for myelodysplastic syndrome (not recorded which). These receptors were obtained from a human donor with myelodysplastic syndrome.

V is TRBV10-1 and J is TRBJ1-3; 7 bases are shared with TRBD1. Per the germline V gene, CDR1 is WNHNN and CDR2 is SYGVQD (reference sequence). V was clipped by 1 base and J by 0 bases; unmatched bases: 9. The CDR3 is 18 amino acids. The CDR3 DNA reads TGCGCCAGCAGTGAGTGTGGGACAGTTCCTTACTCTGGAAACACCATATATTTT. It codes for CASSECGTVPYSGNTIYF.

This clone was picked up one time. The CDR3 DNA reads as TGTGCCAGTAGTATCATCAGGGCGGACTATGGCTACACCTTC. Amino acids: CASSIIRADYGYTF. The V call is TRBV19, the J call TRBJ1-2; D might be TRBD1 (5 bases). V lost 3 bases and J 3 bases, leaving 11 bases between the germline ends. CDR1 is LNHDA, CDR2 SQIVND, per germline (reference sequence). The CDR3 is 14 residues long. Combining the CDR3 with reference TRBV19 and TRBJ1-2 gives the whole variable domain DGGITQSPKYLFRKEGQNVTLSCEQNLNHDAMYWYRQDPGQGLRLIYYSQIVNDFQKGDIAEGYSVSREKKESFPLTVTSAQKNPTAFYLCASSIIRADYGYTFGSGTRLTVV.

The chain uses TRBV5-1 and TRBJ1-2; perhaps TRBD1 as D (5 bases). V lost 0 bases and J lost 2, with 11 bases in between. CDR1 is SGHRS and CDR2 is YFSETQ in the germline V gene. The CDR3 is made up of 15 amino acids. DNA for the CDR3: TGCGCCAGCAGCTTGGGGTTCGGGGGGAACTATGGCTACACCTTC. Protein product: CASSLGFGGNYGYTF. Using reference TRBV5-1 and TRBJ1-2 for the parts outside the CDR3, the full variable domain is KAGVTQTPRYLIKTRGQQVTLSCSPISGHRSVSWYQQTPGQGLQFLFEYFSETQRNKGNFPGRFSGRQFSNSRSEMNVSTLELGDSALYLCASSLGFGGNYGYTFGSGTRLTVV.

This clone has a single count. The chain links TRBV6-6 to TRBJ1-5, with D unresolved. Germline assignment: CDR1 MNHNY and CDR2 SVGAGI (reference sequence). Between the trimmed V and J ends, which lost 7 bases and 4 bases, there was a span of 11 bases. CDR3 size: 13 residues. CDR3: CASNDGKNQPQHF. The CDR3 DNA sequence: TGTGCCAGCAATGACGGGAAGAATCAGCCCCAGCATTTT.

This chain links TRBV19 with TRBJ2-5; 7 positions agree with TRBD1. The CDR3 runs 15 residues. In germline, CDR1 is LNHDA, CDR2 SQIVND (reference sequence). With 1 base clipped from V and 3 bases from J, the junction kept 5 bases outside the gene matches. In nucleotides, the CDR3 is TGTGCCAGTAGTATAGGAGGGACAGAGAAAGAGACCCAGTACTTC. It encodes CASSIGGTEKETQYF.

The rearrangement uses TRBV4-2 and TRBJ1-5; tentative D call: TRBD1 (5 bases). The V gene lost 0 bases and the J gene lost 6 bases, with 12 bases spanning the gap. Per germline, CDR1 LGHNA and CDR2 YNFKEQ. The CDR3 length is 15 residues. The CDR3: CASSQEKGRGQPQHF. CDR3 in DNA: TGTGCCAGCAGCCAAGAGAAGGGGCGAGGTCAGCCCCAGCATTTT.

The chain uses TRBV11-1 and TRBJ2-1; D remains ambiguous. Trimming cost V 4 bases and J 4 bases, with 14 bases left between them. The CDR3 length is 15 residues. From germline, CDR1 is SGHAT and CDR2 FQDESV (reference sequence). The CDR3 coding sequence is TGTGCCAGCAGCTCCCGGACCTCCCCGTACAATGAGCAGTTCTTC. As protein: CASSSRTSPYNEQFF.

This clone has more than one count but fewer than ten. The chain recombines TRBV6-5 with TRBJ2-7; D gene uncertain. Germline V CDR1 and CDR2: MNHEY, SVGAGI. This CDR3 contains 15 residues. The germline V and J ends were trimmed by 4 bases and 4 bases, with 17 bases remaining between them. Here the CDR3 DNA reads TGTGCCAGCAGTTTCCGAGCTCGAGAGGATTACGAGCAGTACTTC. Residues: CASSFRAREDYEQYF.

The chain recombines TRBV7-3 with TRBJ1-5, with D hard to call. This CDR3 has 14 residues. CDR1 is SGHTA, CDR2 FQGTGA, per germline. With 0 bases removed from V and 6 bases from J, the gap between germline ends came to 9 bases. CDR3 nucleotide sequence: TGTGCCAGCAGCTTAACAGGTTCGGGTCAGCCCCAGCATTTT. Translation: CASSLTGSGQPQHF.

The chain carries TRBV5-8 and TRBJ1-1; 11 nucleotides agree with TRBD1. The CDR3 is made up of 20 amino acids. The ends lost 7 bases at V and 4 bases at J; junction bases unmatched: 24. Germline V gene lookup returns CDR1 SGHTS and CDR2 YDEGEE. The DNA for the CDR3 is TGTGCCAGCCGGGTCTTCCTTACGGTCTCGGGACAGGGGGTCTCCACTGAAGCTTTCTTT. Translating it yields CASRVFLTVSGQGVSTEAFF.

This clone is hyperexpanded (1% or more) within its sample. The CDR3 is CASTISEIGDTQYF. CDR3 sequence (DNA): TGTGCCAGCACCATTAGTGAGATTGGAGATACGCAGTATTTT. This chain joins TRBV5-6 and TRBJ2-3; no clear D gene. This CDR3 is 14 amino acids long. The germline V gene has CDR1 SGHDT and CDR2 YYEEEE. The V and J ends lost 6 bases and 5 bases respectively, with 16 bases between them.

The genes are TRBV7-3 and TRBJ2-1, with 16 bases that match TRBD2. This CDR3 spans 17 amino acids. The germline V gene encodes CDR1 SGHTA and CDR2 FQGTGA. Trimming at V came to 0 bases and at J to 9 bases, leaving 5 bases not matched to a gene. The CDR3 reads CASSLTGGTSGRGEQFF. CDR3 DNA: TGTGCCAGCAGCTTAACGGGGGGGACTAGCGGGAGGGGTGAGCAGTTCTTC.

This chain uses TRBV7-9 with TRBJ2-4; D unclear. The V gene lost 0 bases and the J gene lost 0 bases, with 3 bases spanning the gap. This CDR3 has 14 amino acids. CDR1 SEHNR and CDR2 FQNEAQ come from the germline V gene (reference sequence). The CDR3 is CASSLAVAKNIQYF. In DNA, the CDR3 is TGTGCCAGCAGCTTAGCGGTAGCCAAAAACATTCAGTACTTC.

The chain employs TRBV4-2 and TRBJ1-2; D unclear. The CDR3 runs to 16 residues. Trimming left V 4 bases short and J 2 bases short, with 17 bases between. CDR1 and CDR2 (germline): LGHNA, YNFKEQ. The DNA of the CDR3 is TGTGCCAGCAGCCGAACTCGCCAAACAGAAAACTATGGCTACACCTTC. This translates into CASSRTRQTENYGYTF.

The chain joins TRBV6-1 to TRBJ1-1; tentatively, D is TRBD1 (6 bases). The CDR3 has 14 amino acids. Germline V gives CDR1 MNHNS, CDR2 SASEGT. The V end lost 5 bases, the J end lost 4 bases, and 14 bases lay between the germline ends. The CDR3 sequence: CASSLEGVGTEAFF. As DNA, the CDR3 is TGTGCCAGCAGTCTGGAGGGGGTAGGCACTGAAGCTTTCTTT.

This chain links TRBV15 with TRBJ2-1, with D maybe TRBD1 (6 bases). Trimming removed 3 bases at V and 2 bases at J, with 17 bases between. From germline, CDR1 is LNHNV and CDR2 YYDKDF (reference sequence). The CDR3 is 17 amino acids. CDR3 nucleotide sequence: TGTGCCACCAGCAGCTTCGGAGGCAGGGGAGCCTACAATGAGCAGTTCTTC. It is translated as CATSSFGGRGAYNEQFF.

This sequence joins TRBV10-3 and TRBJ2-3, with 10 bases fitting TRBD2. The CDR3 has 15 amino acids. The ends lost 6 bases at V and 2 bases at J; junction bases unmatched: 5. In germline, CDR1 is ENHRY, CDR2 SYGVKD. The CDR3 sequence is CAISTSGRATDTQYF. Here the CDR3 DNA reads TGTGCCATCAGCACCAGCGGGAGGGCCACAGATACGCAGTATTTT.

The gene calls are TRBV6-1 and TRBJ1-5; 7 positions match TRBD1. Unmatched junction bases numbered 2, after V lost 1 base and J lost 5 bases. This CDR3 contains 14 residues. CDR1 is MNHNS, CDR2 SASEGT, per germline. CDR3 in amino acids: CASSEGQGHQPQHF. CDR3 in DNA: TGTGCCAGCAGTGAAGGACAGGGCCATCAGCCCCAGCATTTT.

The chain carries TRBV5-1 and TRBJ1-1; 10 bases align to TRBD1. The germline CDR1 and CDR2 sequences are SGHRS and YFSETQ. Unmatched junction bases numbered 10, after V lost 4 bases and J lost 10 bases. The CDR3 runs to 14 residues. The CDR3 here is CASSTTGGAYGAFF. The CDR3 coding sequence is TGCGCCAGCAGCACGACAGGGGGCGCTTACGGAGCTTTCTTT.

This clone showed up just once. This rearrangement joins TRBV15 to TRBJ2-1; 12 bases align to TRBD2. Germline trimming cut 3 bases from V and 7 bases from J; bases unmatched to any gene: 4. The germline V gene encodes CDR1 LNHNV and CDR2 YYDKDF (reference sequence). The CDR3 contains 15 residues. This CDR3 reads CATSSLAGGPNEQFF. The CDR3 DNA reads TGTGCCACCAGCAGCCTAGCGGGGGGGCCAAATGAGCAGTTCTTC.

V usage is TRBV5-6 and J usage is TRBJ1-1; 8 positions match TRBD1. Trimming removed 4 bases from V and 3 bases from J; junction bases left unmatched: 11. The CDR3 contains 16 residues. Germline lookup yields CDR1 SGHDT and CDR2 YYEEEE. CDR3 region: CASSVAGGQVYTEAFF. CDR3 nucleotides: TGTGCCAGCAGCGTAGCTGGGGGACAGGTATACACTGAAGCTTTCTTT.

To note about this clone: Other DNA sequences in the sample encode the same CDR3. V and J are TRBV19 and TRBJ2-7; tentatively, D is TRBD1 (6 bases). The CDR3 consists of 12 residues. Germline CDR1 LNHDA, CDR2 SQIVND (reference sequence). Trimming shortened V by 8 bases and J by 3 bases, and 11 bases separated the two germline ends. The CDR3 region is CASGRGDYEQYF. The CDR3 DNA is TGTGCCAGTGGCAGGGGTGACTACGAGCAGTACTTC.

This chain joins TRBV19 and TRBJ1-3; no definite D call. Germline CDR1 and CDR2: LNHDA and SQIVND (reference sequence). The CDR3 runs 16 residues. The V end lost 4 bases, the J end lost 0 bases, and 13 bases lay between the germline ends. DNA of the CDR3: TGTGCCAGTAGTACCCGCTTGATCAGCTCTGGAAACACCATATATTTT. Amino acids: CASSTRLISSGNTIYF.

V and J are TRBV28 and TRBJ2-3, with 11 bases aligning to TRBD2. The germline V gene encodes CDR1 MDHEN and CDR2 SYDVKM. V lost 8 bases, J lost 3 bases, and 7 bases stayed unmatched. This CDR3 comprises 15 residues. Here the CDR3 DNA reads TGTGCCAGCCGGGAGGCTAGCGGGAGGACAGATACGCAGTATTTT. It translates to CASREASGRTDTQYF.

CDR3 protein: CASSETAWTLHF. In nucleotides, the CDR3 is TGTGCCAGCAGTGAAACTGCATGGACCCTCCACTTT. This sequence joins TRBV2 and TRBJ1-6; no clear D. V shed 2 bases and J shed 14 bases, with 10 bases lying between them. This CDR3 spans 12 amino acids. Germline V lookup: CDR1 SNHLY, CDR2 FYNNEI.

The gene calls are TRBV5-1 and TRBJ2-3; D remains ambiguous. CDR1 and CDR2 (germline): SGHRS, YFSETQ. This CDR3 contains 12 residues. Trimming cost V 4 bases and J 6 bases, with 9 bases left between them. This CDR3 is CASSPDLDTQYF. For the CDR3, the DNA is TGCGCCAGCAGCCCGGACCTCGATACGCAGTATTTT.

V and J are TRBV4-1 and TRBJ1-2, with 8 bases identical to TRBD1. CDR3 size: 15 residues. Germline loops: CDR1 MGHRA, CDR2 YSYEKL. V lost 4 bases and J lost 5; bases outside the gene matches: 9. The CDR3 nucleotides are TGCGCCAGCAGCCGGGGGACAGGAGGAGGGTATGGCTACACCTTC. Protein: CASSRGTGGGYGYTF.